This T cell receptor (beta chain) was sequenced during a study of OX40 agonist ivuxolimab in advanced cancers. Findings of the study overall: Both blood CD4+ and CD8+ T cells showed clonal growth by week 6 at 0.1 to 3.0 mg/kg.

Measured with immunoSEQ multiplex PCR; TCRdb has only the in-frame clones, and not every one. This repertoire shows over 90,000 clones, 70% to 90% found once; its top ten account for approximately 5.7%. Trimming shortened V by 6 bases and J by 3 bases, and 10 bases separated the two germline ends. Germline CDR1 is SGHTS and CDR2 is YDEGEE. This CDR3 contains 13 residues. On this clone: Its antigen is undetermined.

This TCR derives from an adult with an advanced solid tumor such as melanoma, head and neck, liver or kidney cancer. The chain links TRBV5-8 to TRBJ1-3; no clear D gene. The starting material was CD4+ or CD8+ T cells sorted from blood, obtained in a trial of the OX40 agonist ivuxolimab. CDR3 sequence reads: CASTAEFGNTIYF. DNA for the CDR3: TGTGCCAGCACCGCAGAGTTTGGAAACACCATATATTTT.